The 25 T cell receptor beta chains reported below all come from one sample, sequenced in a study of identical twins. In TCRdb, the 5' RACE reads were re-called with MiXCR into one record per CDR3 protein. Here the sample spans some 440,000 distinct CDR3 sequences, approximately 24% being singletons. Separately, the same data were catalogued under a study of T cells expressing NK-cell markers.

The specimen was CD4+ T cells sorted from blood. The receptors originated from a young woman in good health.

This clonotype was observed many times. The chain has TRBV10-3 and TRBJ2-5; D remains unclear. CDR1 ENHRY and CDR2 SYGVKD come from the germline V gene. The CDR3 is 13 amino acids. V was clipped by 8 bases and J by 2 bases, with 12 bases between them. CDR3 sequence (DNA): TGTGCCATCGAAAATGATCTACAAGAGACCCAGTACTTC. Encoded protein: CAIENDLQETQYF.

This sequence joins TRBV5-1 and TRBJ1-2, with D tentatively TRBD1 (5 bases). CDR3 length: 14 residues. The germline V gene encodes CDR1 SGHRS and CDR2 YFSETQ. Trimming removed 4 bases from V and 8 bases from J, with 18 bases in between. The CDR3 region has the DNA TGCGCCAGCAGCCCAGGACACCCCTCTTCGGGCTACACCTTC. Translation gives CASSPGHPSSGYTF.

The gene calls are TRBV7-9 and TRBJ1-2; no definite D call. This CDR3 contains 13 residues. The V and J ends lost 1 base and 8 bases respectively, with 11 bases between them. The germline V gene encodes CDR1 SEHNR and CDR2 FQNEAQ (reference sequence). Written as DNA, the CDR3 is TGTGCCAGCAGCTTAGGCTTGTCTCGGGGCTACACCTTC. Translated: CASSLGLSRGYTF.

This clonotype was observed a few times. The CDR3 sequence is CSASPHRIREAFF. DNA of the CDR3: TGCAGTGCTAGTCCCCACAGAATCCGTGAAGCTTTCTTT. This sequence joins TRBV20-1 and TRBJ1-1, with D unclear. Trimming cost V 3 bases and J 7 bases, with 15 bases left between them. This CDR3 contains 13 residues. CDR1 is DFQATT, CDR2 SNEGSKA, per germline (reference sequence).

This clonotype was recorded at least ten times. This chain joins TRBV29-1 and TRBJ2-1; 9 nucleotides line up with TRBD1. Per the germline V gene, CDR1 is SQVTM and CDR2 is ANQGSEA. The CDR3 is 14 residues long. The J segment lost 9 bases and the V segment lost 6 bases, leaving 12 bases of the junction unmatched. CDR3 bases: TGCAGCGTAACTATAACCGGGACAGGGTTTGAGCAGTTCTTC. Its translation is CSVTITGTGFEQFF.

The chain joins TRBV6-1 to TRBJ2-3; D gene ambiguous. Germline V gene lookup returns CDR1 MNHNS and CDR2 SASEGT. Trimming cost V 3 bases and J 8 bases, with 6 bases left between them. The CDR3 covers 11 residues. The CDR3 DNA reads TGTGCCAGCAGTGAGGTCGCTACGCAGTATTTT. This translates into CASSEVATQYF.

This chain connects TRBV5-1 to TRBJ2-5; 7 bases are shared with TRBD2. This CDR3 has 15 residues. Germline values: CDR1 SGHRS, CDR2 YFSETQ. V was clipped by 4 bases and J by 3 bases; unmatched bases: 9. CDR3 region: CASSVTGLREETQYF. The DNA for the CDR3 is TGCGCCAGCAGCGTCACGGGACTACGAGAAGAGACCCAGTACTTC.

This clonotype was observed a handful of times. The rearrangement links TRBV7-2 to TRBJ2-7; 7 bases align to TRBD1. V was clipped by 1 base and J by 3 bases; unmatched bases: 6. The CDR3 runs to 15 residues. Per the germline V gene, CDR1 is SGHTA and CDR2 is FQGNSA. DNA of the CDR3: TGTGCCAGCAGCTTAGGCCCGGGACAGAACTACGAGCAGTACTTC. Its translation: CASSLGPGQNYEQYF. Full variable domain (rest looked up from reference TRBV7-2 and TRBJ2-7): GAGVSQSPSNKVTEKGKDVELRCDPISGHTALYWYRQSLGQGLEFLIYFQGNSAPDKSGLPSDRFSAERTGGSVSTLTIQRTQQEDSAVYLCASSLGPGQNYEQYFGPGTRLTVT.

This rearrangement joins TRBV6-5 to TRBJ2-7, with 8 nucleotides matching TRBD2. This CDR3 is 15 amino acids long. Germline assignment: CDR1 MNHEY and CDR2 SVGAGI. After removal of 3 bases from V and 0 bases from J, the junction contained 4 bases not matched to a gene. This chain's CDR3 is CASSYRGGTSYEQYF. Here the CDR3 DNA reads TGTGCCAGCAGTTATCGGGGGGGGACCTCCTACGAGCAGTACTTC.

The rearrangement links TRBV7-9 to TRBJ2-3, with 14 bases that match TRBD2. V dropped 6 bases and J dropped 3; count of bases not matched to a gene: 5. CDR3 length: 16 amino acids. Germline CDR1 SEHNR, CDR2 FQNEAQ (reference sequence). The CDR3 is CASSSWTSGRTDTQYF. The CDR3, as DNA: TGTGCCAGCAGTTCCTGGACTAGCGGGAGGACAGATACGCAGTATTTT.

The chain couples TRBV7-2 to TRBJ1-1, with D hard to call. Trimming stripped 1 base from V and 0 bases from J, with 9 bases between. From germline, CDR1 is SGHTA and CDR2 FQGNSA. The CDR3 totals 15 residues. The CDR3 nucleotides are TGTGCCAGCAGCTTAGGGCCAGCGATGAACACTGAAGCTTTCTTT. It yields the protein CASSLGPAMNTEAFF.

The chain is built from TRBV20-1 and TRBJ1-2, with D possibly TRBD1 on 5 matching bases. Germline CDR1 is DFQATT and CDR2 is SNEGSKA (reference sequence). The V end was cut by 4 bases, the J end by 4 bases, with 10 bases between. The CDR3 has 12 amino acids. The DNA of the CDR3 is TGCAGTGCTAAGGGGCAGATCTATGGCTACACCTTC. Its protein is CSAKGQIYGYTF.

This rearrangement joins TRBV18 to TRBJ2-3, with D possibly TRBD2 on 6 matching bases. V shed 3 bases and J shed 4 bases, with 11 bases lying between them. The CDR3 has 14 residues. Germline assignment: CDR1 KGHSH and CDR2 LQKENI. In DNA, the CDR3 is TGTGCCAGCTCACCGCCGGGAGCGTCAGATACGCAGTATTTT. Amino acid sequence: CASSPPGASDTQYF. Complete variable domain (other parts from reference TRBV18 and TRBJ2-3): NAGVMQNPRHLVRRRGQEARLRCSPMKGHSHVYWYRQLPEEGLKFMVYLQKENIIDESGMPKERFSAEFPKEGPSILRIQQVVRGDSAAYFCASSPPGASDTQYFGPGTRLTVL.

This clonotype has more than one count but fewer than ten. The J gene is TRBJ2-1, the V gene TRBV7-9, with a possible D match to TRBD1 (6 bases). Trimming left V 5 bases short and J 2 bases short, with 13 bases between. The CDR3 covers 15 residues. The germline V gene encodes CDR1 SEHNR and CDR2 FQNEAQ (reference sequence). CDR3 amino acids: CASSLDRTTYNEQFF. DNA for the CDR3: TGTGCCAGCAGCCTCGACAGGACCACCTACAATGAGCAGTTCTTC.

The chain uses TRBV2 and TRBJ2-1; TRBD2 matches 11 bases. The junction had 16 bases not matched to a gene; V was cut back by 10 bases and J by 8 bases. The CDR3 runs to 16 residues. Germline V CDR1 and CDR2: SNHLY, FYNNEI. CDR3 protein: CANRKPGLAVHDEQFF. The DNA for the CDR3 is TGTGCCAACCGCAAGCCGGGACTAGCGGTACATGATGAGCAGTTCTTC.

This clonotype was picked up a small number of times. The chain carries TRBV6-2 or TRBV6-3 and TRBJ2-1, with TRBD2 as a possible D gene (5 bases). V lost 4 bases and J 5 bases, leaving 15 bases between the germline ends. The V gene's germline CDR1 is MNHEY and CDR2 SVGEGT. This CDR3 has 15 residues. CDR3 in amino acids: CASSFMAGLHNEQFF. The DNA of the CDR3 is TGTGCCAGCAGTTTCATGGCGGGTTTACACAATGAGCAGTTCTTC.

The V and J genes are TRBV7-9 and TRBJ2-5; D is unclear. Trimming took 3 bases from V and 2 from J, leaving 7 bases between them. The CDR3 covers 13 residues. The germline V gene encodes CDR1 SEHNR and CDR2 FQNEAQ (reference sequence). The CDR3 region is CASSFSIQETQYF. The CDR3 nucleotides read TGTGCCAGCAGCTTCTCCATACAAGAGACCCAGTACTTC.

This chain joins TRBV11-2 and TRBJ2-2; tentative D call: TRBD1 (6 bases). V gave up 5 bases and J gave up 2 bases, with 12 bases separating them. CDR3 length: 15 amino acids. Per the germline V gene, CDR1 is SGHAT and CDR2 is FQNNGV. The CDR3 region has the DNA TGTGCCAGCAGCCAAGGACAGTTCAACACCGGGGAGCTGTTTTTT. This gives the protein CASSQGQFNTGELFF.

CDR3 residues: CSARFSIGSSYEQYF. In DNA, the CDR3 is TGCAGTGCTAGATTCTCGATCGGGAGCTCCTACGAGCAGTACTTC. V and J are TRBV20-1 and TRBJ2-7; the D gene is possibly TRBD2 (6 bases). The CDR3 covers 15 residues. In germline, CDR1 is DFQATT, CDR2 SNEGSKA (reference sequence). The ends were cut back, 2 bases at V and 0 bases at J, with 14 bases in the middle.

V and J are TRBV20-1 and TRBJ2-1; the match to TRBD2 covers 14 bases. The CDR3 contains 18 residues. V shed 0 bases, J shed 9 bases, and the junction held 13 bases outside the gene matches. Germline assignment: CDR1 DFQATT and CDR2 SNEGSKA (reference sequence). CDR3 sequence (DNA): TGCAGTGCTAGAGATAAGGGCCGACTAGCGGGGGGGCCGGGTGAGCAGTTCTTC. Translating gives CSARDKGRLAGGPGEQFF.

The V gene is TRBV5-6, the J gene TRBJ1-2; D ambiguous. Germline values: CDR1 SGHDT, CDR2 YYEEEE. The CDR3 sequence is 12 residues long. V was shortened by 4 bases and J by 4 bases, with 8 bases between the two germline ends. This CDR3 is CASSPQSYGYTF. CDR3 DNA: TGTGCCAGCAGCCCGCAAAGCTATGGCTACACCTTC.

The chain is built from TRBV6-6 and TRBJ1-1, with D tentatively TRBD1 (6 bases). Germline assignment: CDR1 MNHNY and CDR2 SVGAGI (reference sequence). The CDR3 sequence is 12 residues long. Trimming stripped 11 bases from V and 6 bases from J, with 16 bases between. The CDR3 sequence is CASTGLTPEAFF. CDR3 nucleotide sequence: TGTGCCTCCACAGGGTTGACCCCTGAAGCTTTCTTT.

This clonotype was found a few times. The rearrangement joins TRBV18 to TRBJ1-5; D perhaps matches TRBD1 (5 bases). The V end lost 3 bases, the J end lost 4 bases, and 10 bases lay between the germline ends. The V gene's germline CDR1 is KGHSH and CDR2 LQKENI. CDR3 length: 14 residues. The CDR3 region is CASSPGPVNQPQHF. DNA for the CDR3: TGTGCCAGCTCACCGGGACCGGTAAATCAGCCCCAGCATTTT.

The chain employs TRBV12-3 or TRBV12-4 and TRBJ2-3; D is unclear. Trimming stripped 3 bases from V and 5 bases from J, with 15 bases between. This CDR3 comprises 15 residues. The CDR3 reads CASSLRTRRVDTQYF. The CDR3 DNA reads TGTGCCAGCAGTTTGAGAACCCGTCGCGTAGATACGCAGTATTTT.

The chain couples TRBV12-3 or TRBV12-4 to TRBJ2-1; D is undetermined. This CDR3 is 15 amino acids long. With 6 bases removed from V and 2 bases from J, the gap between germline ends came to 14 bases. The CDR3 DNA is TGTGCCAGCAGCCGGGTCCTTAGGGCCTACAATGAGCAGTTCTTC. Translating it yields CASSRVLRAYNEQFF.